These 22 T cell receptor beta chains came from one sample sequenced in a study of T cells in localized non-small cell lung cancer. Profiling relied on immunoSEQ multiplex PCR, and the TCRdb table lists in-frame clones only, not all of them. The sample includes some 40,000 clones, over 85% of them seen just once. Sequenced here: peripheral blood, sampled before any cancer treatment. The receptors shown here come from a female donor older than 55 with stage I lung adenocarcinoma.

The chain recombines TRBV7-9 with TRBJ1-1; TRBD1 matches at 10 bases. The V and J ends lost 1 base and 5 bases, in that order; junction bases with no gene match: 7. Germline V CDR1 and CDR2: SEHNR, FQNEAQ (reference sequence). The CDR3 contains 16 residues. This CDR3 reads CASSLEVGTGATEAFF. CDR3 in DNA: TGTGCCAGCAGCTTAGAAGTAGGGACAGGGGCGACTGAAGCTTTCTTT.

V and J are TRBV5-4 and TRBJ2-1; maybe TRBD2 (5 bases). Germline V gene data show CDR1 as SGHNT and CDR2 as YYREEE (reference sequence). This CDR3 contains 12 residues. The V end lost 4 bases, the J end lost 7 bases, and 9 bases lay between the germline ends. The CDR3: CASSPGGNEQFF. The CDR3 DNA sequence: TGTGCCAGCAGCCCCGGAGGAAATGAGCAGTTCTTC.

The chain couples TRBV11-2 to TRBJ1-5; perhaps TRBD1 as D (6 bases). Germline CDR1 and CDR2: SGHAT and FQNNGV. There are 16 residues in the CDR3. Trimming took off 4 bases at V and 0 bases at J, with 13 bases between the two ends. CDR3 DNA sequence: TGTGCCAGCAGCTCCGGGACACCCTATAGCAATCAGCCCCAGCATTTT. Translated, it gives CASSSGTPYSNQPQHF.

The chain is built from TRBV4-2 and TRBJ1-1, with D unclear. Trimming removed 0 bases at V and 0 bases at J, with 8 bases between. The CDR3 covers 15 residues. CDR1 and CDR2 from the germline V gene are LGHNA and YNFKEQ. The CDR3 protein is CASSQDIWLNTEAFF. For the CDR3, the DNA is TGTGCCAGCAGCCAAGATATTTGGCTGAACACTGAAGCTTTCTTT.

This rearrangement joins TRBV6-4 to TRBJ2-7; D remains ambiguous. The CDR3 sequence is 13 residues long. V gave up 3 bases and J gave up 4 bases, with 10 bases separating them. Germline CDR1 and CDR2: MRHNA and SNTAGT. CDR3 sequence (DNA): TGTGCCAGCAGTGAGGGCCCTACATACGAGCAGTACTTC. This sequence encodes CASSEGPTYEQYF.

This chain uses TRBV28 with TRBJ1-1, with 8 bases identical to TRBD1. The CDR3 contains 13 residues. Germline V lookup: CDR1 MDHEN, CDR2 SYDVKM. The V gene end was trimmed by 8 bases and the J gene end by 4 bases; junction bases not matched to a gene: 6. CDR3: CASETGEGTEAFF. As DNA, the CDR3 is TGTGCCAGCGAGACAGGGGAGGGCACTGAAGCTTTCTTT.

The sample holds one count of this clone. The chain joins TRBV6-1 to TRBJ1-1; D gene uncertain. The CDR3 extends over 15 amino acids. V lost 2 bases and J 1 base, leaving 11 bases between the germline ends. Germline V gene data show CDR1 as MNHNS and CDR2 as SASEGT. CDR3 sequence: CASSEMAQPNTEAFF. CDR3 in DNA: TGTGCCAGCAGTGAAATGGCACAGCCGAACACTGAAGCTTTCTTT.

The chain carries TRBV19 and TRBJ1-2; 7 nucleotides match TRBD1. The CDR3 has 14 residues. Germline V CDR1 and CDR2: LNHDA, SQIVND (reference sequence). J was trimmed by 4 bases and V by 3 bases; bases with no gene match: 5. The CDR3 DNA reads TGTGCCAGTAGTATGGACAGGAACTTCTATGGCTACACCTTC. Translation gives CASSMDRNFYGYTF. The entire variable domain, with the rest obtained from reference TRBV19 and TRBJ1-2, is as follows: DGGITQSPKYLFRKEGQNVTLSCEQNLNHDAMYWYRQDPGQGLRLIYYSQIVNDFQKGDIAEGYSVSREKKESFPLTVTSAQKNPTAFYLCASSMDRNFYGYTFGSGTRLTVV.

This chain uses TRBV28 with TRBJ1-2; perhaps TRBD1 as D (5 bases). Per the germline V gene, CDR1 is MDHEN and CDR2 is SYDVKM. Trimming shortened V by 4 bases and J by 2 bases, and 26 bases separated the two germline ends. The CDR3 spans 19 residues. The CDR3 DNA reads TGTGCCAGCAGTTATGGGACCCGGCAGGGCCTCTTTCTAAACTATGGCTACACCTTC. This sequence encodes CASSYGTRQGLFLNYGYTF.

This sequence joins TRBV29-1 and TRBJ1-5; 7 bases line up with TRBD1. The CDR3 is 13 residues long. Germline-derived CDR1 and CDR2 are SQVTM and ANQGSEA. J lost 2 bases, V lost 4 bases, and 2 bases had no gene match. CDR3 sequence (DNA): TGCAGCGTTGGAGACAGGGGCAATCAGCCCCAGCATTTT. Its translation is CSVGDRGNQPQHF.

The CDR3: CASSRSAAPREPQHF. CDR3 bases: TGTGCCAGCAGCCGCAGCGCCGCCCCGAGGGAGCCCCAGCATTTT. The chain combines TRBV7-9 with TRBJ1-5; D not resolved. Germline CDR1 SEHNR, CDR2 FQNEAQ (reference sequence). The CDR3 sequence is 15 residues long. The V end lost 5 bases, the J end lost 8 bases, and 19 bases lay between the germline ends.

The chain carries TRBV7-9 and TRBJ1-1; no definite D call. Germline V gives CDR1 SEHNR, CDR2 FQNEAQ (reference sequence). Trimming took off 6 bases at V and 4 bases at J, with 6 bases between the two ends. The CDR3 length is 11 residues. The CDR3: CASSKITEAFF. CDR3 nucleotides: TGTGCCAGCAGTAAGATCACTGAAGCTTTCTTT. Based on the CDR3 plus reference TRBV7-9 and TRBJ1-1, the full variable domain is DTGVSQNPRHKITKRGQNVTFRCDPISEHNRLYWYRQTLGQGPEFLTYFQNEAQLEKSRLLSDRFSAERPKGSFSTLEIQRTEQGDSAMYLCASSKITEAFFGQGTRLTVV.

The CDR3 sequence is CATSVFAGETQYF. The DNA of the CDR3 is TGTGCCACCAGCGTTTTCGCGGGGGAGACCCAGTACTTC. The chain uses TRBV15 and TRBJ2-5; perhaps TRBD2 as D (6 bases). CDR1 is LNHNV and CDR2 is YYDKDF in the germline V gene (reference sequence). V dropped 5 bases and J dropped 5 bases, with 12 bases sitting between them. This CDR3 comprises 13 residues.

This sequence joins TRBV19 and TRBJ2-7, with 12 bases fitting TRBD2. The V gene's germline CDR1 is LNHDA and CDR2 SQIVND (reference sequence). There are 18 residues in the CDR3. V was pared by 10 bases and J by 0 bases, with 16 bases of the junction left unmatched. The CDR3 protein is CATSPRGLAGGSSYEQYF. For the CDR3, the DNA is TGTGCCACCTCCCCTAGGGGACTAGCGGGTGGGAGCTCCTACGAGCAGTACTTC.

The chain joins TRBV5-1 to TRBJ1-6; maybe TRBD1 (6 bases). This CDR3 comprises 16 residues. V was cut by 4 bases and J by 1 base, with 12 bases left in between. CDR1 is SGHRS, CDR2 YFSETQ, per germline. CDR3 nucleotides: TGCGCCAGCAGCCCACAGGGCGCGTCCTATAATTCACCCCTCCACTTT. Protein: CASSPQGASYNSPLHF.

The J gene is TRBJ2-2, the V gene TRBV5-6; D is ambiguous. V dropped 3 bases and J dropped 0 bases, with 12 bases sitting between them. Germline CDR1 reads SGHDT; CDR2 reads YYEEEE. The CDR3 runs to 16 residues. CDR3 sequence: CASSYGPSPNTGELFF. CDR3 bases: TGTGCCAGCAGCTACGGGCCGAGTCCGAACACCGGGGAGCTGTTTTTT.

V gene TRBV7-3 combines with J gene TRBJ2-7; no firm D call. The CDR3 covers 13 residues. V lost 5 bases, J lost 2 bases, and 10 bases lay in between. Germline CDR1 is SGHTA and CDR2 is FQGTGA. The DNA of the CDR3 is TGTGCCAGCAGCCCTCAAGGACCCTACGAGCAGTACTTC. This sequence encodes CASSPQGPYEQYF.

This rearrangement joins TRBV6-1 to TRBJ1-1; the match to TRBD1 covers 10 bases. Germline trimming cut 3 bases from V and 4 bases from J; bases unmatched to any gene: 5. The CDR3 has 15 amino acids. The germline V gene has CDR1 MNHNS and CDR2 SASEGT. The CDR3 region has the DNA TGTGCCAGCAGTGAGGGGGGACAGGGGTTCACTGAAGCTTTCTTT. Translated, it gives CASSEGGQGFTEAFF.

This sequence joins TRBV19 and TRBJ1-2, with 9 positions matching TRBD1. The CDR3 is 14 residues long. The J segment lost 7 bases and the V segment lost 5 bases, leaving 8 bases of the junction unmatched. Germline V lookup: CDR1 LNHDA, CDR2 SQIVND (reference sequence). CDR3 residues: CASSPQGANSGYTF. CDR3 DNA sequence: TGTGCCAGTAGTCCACAGGGGGCGAATAGTGGCTACACCTTC.

The chain uses TRBV7-2 and TRBJ2-4, with D perhaps matching TRBD1 (6 bases). V was cut by 5 bases and J by 11 bases, with 19 bases left in between. CDR1 and CDR2 (germline): SGHTA, FQGNSA. This CDR3 region has 14 residues. As DNA, the CDR3 is TGTGCCAGCAGCCCCGAGCCCCACAGGGAATTTCAGTACTTC. It specifies CASSPEPHREFQYF. Full variable domain (rest looked up from reference TRBV7-2 and TRBJ2-4): GAGVSQSPSNKVTEKGKDVELRCDPISGHTALYWYRQSLGQGLEFLIYFQGNSAPDKSGLPSDRFSAERTGGSVSTLTIQRTQQEDSAVYLCASSPEPHREFQYFGAGTRLSVL.

This chain joins TRBV18 and TRBJ2-4; D ambiguous. The germline gives CDR1 KGHSH, CDR2 LQKENI. This CDR3 has 17 residues. V was pared by 3 bases and J by 0 bases, with 15 bases between. CDR3: CASSPLDTFLAKNIQYF. The CDR3, as DNA: TGTGCCAGCTCACCTCTCGACACCTTCTTAGCCAAAAACATTCAGTACTTC.

The gene calls are TRBV2 and TRBJ2-7, with 14 bases matching TRBD2. With 5 bases clipped from V and 0 bases from J, the junction kept 9 bases outside the gene matches. This CDR3 has 18 residues. Germline-derived CDR1 and CDR2 are SNHLY and FYNNEI. Written as DNA, the CDR3 is TGTGCCAGCAGTAGGAGACTAGCGGGGGGGTCTCTCTCCTACGAGCAGTACGTC. Translating it yields CASSRRLAGGSLSYEQYV.